This record covers a single TCR beta chain. Antigen: not known. This sample was taken from a study of T cell responses to AZD1222 COVID-19 vaccine. General study results and limits: Sampling that yielded the repertoires occurred only after the peak T cell response. There were mostly white British donors and more females than males, and clonal diversity was possibly underestimated.

V was shortened by 0 bases and J by 0 bases, with 10 bases between the two germline ends. CDR1 is SGHRS and CDR2 is YFSETQ in the germline V gene. The CDR3 is 16 amino acids. Sequencing was performed with immunoSEQ multiplex PCR; in TCRdb, only in-frame clones are kept and a portion is missing. Of approximately 140,000 clones in the sample, approximately 94% were seen once. The sequence was obtained from an adult in good health. V and J are TRBV5-1 and TRBJ2-1, with D perhaps matching TRBD1 (6 bases). The sample was peripheral blood, taken on day 0 of AZD1222 vaccination. The CDR3 reads CASSLVPTGSYNEQFF. The CDR3 DNA reads as TGCGCCAGCAGCTTGGTCCCGACAGGCTCCTACAATGAGCAGTTCTTC.